The clone carrying this T cell receptor (beta chain) was recorded many times. This sample is drawn from a study of neurological immune-mediated disorders. Via MiXCR, TCRdb re-called the 5' RACE reads, giving one row per CDR3 protein. The sample includes about 70,000 distinct CDR3 sequences, around 5.1% seen only once; the top ten take about 5.3%. Deletions cut 0 bases from V and 1 base from J, with 3 bases between. In germline, CDR1 is ENHRY, CDR2 SYGVKD. This CDR3 comprises 13 residues. The TCR originated in a human donor with multiple sclerosis. The donor label of this sample is uncertain. The V call is TRBV10-3, the J call TRBJ1-1; no firm D call. Sequencing input: PBMCs. In nucleotides, the CDR3 is TGTGCCATCAGTGAGTCGCGGAACACTGAAGCTTTCTTT. It translates to CAISESRNTEAFF.